A single sample is the source of the 24 T cell receptor beta chains below, sequenced in a study of spatial heterogeneity in lung cancer. The time point denotes: blood at routine non-recurrence follow-up after resection. MiXCR was run by TCRdb on the 5' RACE reads, yielding one entry per CDR3 protein. This table holds fewer than 150,000 distinct CDR3 sequences, about 10% found once. Sequencing was performed on PBMCs, taken at follow-up. The receptors shown here come from a female donor with early-stage non-small cell lung cancer.

This clonotype occurred a few times. The genes are TRBV29-1 and TRBJ1-1; TRBD1 matches at 9 bases. The V gene's germline CDR1 is SQVTM and CDR2 ANQGSEA. J gave up 1 base and V 7 bases, and 4 bases lay outside the gene matches. The CDR3 consists of 13 residues. The CDR3 nucleotides are TGCAGCGGCACGGACAGGGGGAACACTGAAGCTTTCTTT. Encoded protein: CSGTDRGNTEAFF.

This clonotype has just a few counts. The V call is TRBV5-1, the J call TRBJ1-1; no clear D gene. V was shortened by 3 bases and J by 6 bases, with 15 bases between the two germline ends. Germline V gene sequence: CDR1 SGHRS, CDR2 YFSETQ. This CDR3 has 14 residues. The CDR3: CASSSESFGAEAFF. CDR3 nucleotide sequence: TGCGCCAGCAGCTCAGAAAGTTTTGGGGCTGAAGCTTTCTTT.

This clonotype was detected only a few times. V gene TRBV28 combines with J gene TRBJ1-5; no clear D gene. CDR3 size: 15 residues. CDR1 is MDHEN, CDR2 SYDVKM, per germline. Trimming pared 5 bases from V and 1 base from J, leaving 12 bases between. The chain's CDR3 is CASSRLGRSNQPQHF. The CDR3 DNA reads as TGTGCCAGCAGTCGCCTCGGACGGAGCAATCAGCCCCAGCATTTT.

In its sample, this clonotype was seen a few times. V is TRBV28 and J is TRBJ1-4, with D maybe TRBD1 (6 bases). The CDR3 is made up of 17 amino acids. Germline lookup yields CDR1 MDHEN and CDR2 SYDVKM. Deletions cut 6 bases from V and 4 bases from J, with 21 bases between. The CDR3 bases are TGTGCCAGCAGCTCAGAACTTGGGAGACAGGATAATGAAAAACTGTTTTTT. It is translated as CASSSELGRQDNEKLFF.

The chain links TRBV19 to TRBJ1-4; possible D gene TRBD1, 6 bases. Germline V gene sequence: CDR1 LNHDA, CDR2 SQIVND (reference sequence). There are 14 residues in the CDR3. Trimming removed 6 bases at V and 10 bases at J, with 18 bases between. The CDR3 DNA reads TGTGCCAGTAGCCAAGAAACAGGGTTCGGAAAACTGTTTTTT. The encoded protein is CASSQETGFGKLFF.

This clonotype was found many times. The chain recombines TRBV11-2 with TRBJ2-7, with TRBD1 matching 8 bases. The CDR3 runs 16 residues. Germline CDR1 and CDR2: SGHAT and FQNNGV. Germline trimming cut 1 base from V and 1 base from J; bases unmatched to any gene: 6. DNA for the CDR3: TGTGCCAGCAGCTTAGGGGACAGGTTACGATCCTACGAGCAGTACTTC. Translating gives CASSLGDRLRSYEQYF.

The rearrangement links TRBV24-1 to TRBJ2-3; TRBD2 matches 8 bases. Germline-derived CDR1 and CDR2 are KGHDR and SFDVKD. There are 16 residues in the CDR3. V trimming: 7 bases; J trimming: 3 bases; junction bases outside the gene matches: 11. CDR3 in DNA: TGTGCCACCAGCTCAACCGGGACTAGGGGAACAGATACGCAGTATTTT. This encodes CATSSTGTRGTDTQYF.

The V call is TRBV6-5, the J call TRBJ2-3; D is uncertain. Germline CDR1 reads MNHEY; CDR2 reads SVGAGI. The CDR3 has 16 residues. V was pared by 8 bases and J by 0 bases, with 18 bases between. CDR3 amino acids: CASGSPKRPSTDTQYF. The CDR3 DNA follows: TGTGCCAGCGGCTCTCCTAAGCGACCTAGCACAGATACGCAGTATTTT.

This clonotype appeared many times. The J gene is TRBJ1-1, the V gene TRBV5-1, with D maybe TRBD1 (6 bases). Trimming stripped 4 bases from V and 2 bases from J, with 9 bases between. Looked up from germline, CDR1 is SGHRS and CDR2 is YFSETQ. The CDR3 consists of 13 residues. The CDR3 DNA reads TGCGCCAGCAGCGAACAGGGAAACACTGAAGCTTTCTTT. Protein product: CASSEQGNTEAFF.

This clonotype showed up many times. The chain recombines TRBV29-1 with TRBJ1-2, with D possibly being TRBD1 (6 bases). Germline V lookup: CDR1 SQVTM, CDR2 ANQGSEA. The ends were cut back, 1 base at V and 0 bases at J, with 9 bases in the middle. This CDR3 region has 14 residues. The CDR3: CSVEGTDSNYGYTF. CDR3 DNA: TGCAGCGTTGAAGGGACAGACTCTAACTATGGCTACACCTTC.

This clonotype occurred many times. The V call is TRBV4-1, the J call TRBJ2-1; a weak D match, TRBD1 (6 bases). The germline CDR1 and CDR2 sequences are MGHRA and YSYEKL. Trimming left V 1 base short and J 2 bases short, with 9 bases between. The CDR3 runs to 15 residues. The CDR3 nucleotides are TGCGCCAGCAGCCAAGGCAGGGGAACCTACAATGAGCAGTTCTTC. It specifies CASSQGRGTYNEQFF.

This clonotype was seen at least ten times. The rearrangement uses TRBV29-1 and TRBJ1-1; no clear D gene. V lost 6 bases and J lost 1, with 9 bases in between. The germline gives CDR1 SQVTM, CDR2 ANQGSEA. The CDR3 covers 12 residues. DNA for the CDR3: TGCAGCGTGTGGACGGGGAACACTGAAGCTTTCTTT. Its translation is CSVWTGNTEAFF.

A few counts support this clonotype. The chain couples TRBV20-1 to TRBJ2-1; D is unresolved. There are 12 residues in the CDR3. Germline CDR1 is DFQATT and CDR2 is SNEGSKA (reference sequence). V was clipped by 1 base and J by 12 bases, with 13 bases between them. This chain's CDR3 is CSARGTPPVQFF. CDR3 nucleotides: TGCAGTGCTAGAGGGACCCCCCCGGTGCAGTTCTTC.

In its sample, this clonotype was seen many times. The rearrangement joins TRBV19 to TRBJ2-5, with D possibly being TRBD2 (5 bases). The CDR3 extends over 14 amino acids. The V end was cut by 5 bases, the J end by 1 base, with 11 bases between. The V gene's germline CDR1 is LNHDA and CDR2 SQIVND (reference sequence). CDR3 protein: CASSYAGIQETQYF. Here the CDR3 DNA reads TGTGCCAGTAGTTACGCGGGTATCCAAGAGACCCAGTACTTC.

This clonotype has a count of ten or more. V gene TRBV4-2 combines with J gene TRBJ1-2, with 7 bases that match TRBD1. Per the germline V gene, CDR1 is LGHNA and CDR2 is YNFKEQ. The CDR3 loop spans 16 amino acids. The V and J ends lost 2 bases and 5 bases, in that order; junction bases with no gene match: 11. CDR3 sequence reads: CASSQPHTTGIYGYTF. The CDR3 nucleotides read TGTGCCAGCAGCCAACCCCATACGACAGGGATTTATGGCTACACCTTC.

The chain joins TRBV29-1 to TRBJ1-1; possible D gene TRBD1, 5 bases. Trimming shortened V by 6 bases and J by 6 bases, and 17 bases separated the two germline ends. CDR3 size: 13 residues. Per germline, CDR1 SQVTM and CDR2 ANQGSEA. CDR3 sequence (DNA): TGCAGCGTCGCTTTTCGGGGGAGGGCTGAAGCTTTCTTT. As protein: CSVAFRGRAEAFF.

This chain connects TRBV18 to TRBJ2-1, with 10 bases matching TRBD2. Trimming cost V 1 base and J 6 bases; bases outside gene matches: 3. The CDR3 loop spans 15 amino acids. Germline assignment: CDR1 KGHSH and CDR2 LQKENI. Here the CDR3 DNA reads TGTGCCAGCTCACCACAGGCTAGCGGGAGCAATGAGCAGTTCTTC. It specifies CASSPQASGSNEQFF. Complete variable domain (other parts from reference TRBV18 and TRBJ2-1): NAGVMQNPRHLVRRRGQEARLRCSPMKGHSHVYWYRQLPEEGLKFMVYLQKENIIDESGMPKERFSAEFPKEGPSILRIQQVVRGDSAAYFCASSPQASGSNEQFFGPGTRLTVL.

This chain connects TRBV5-1 to TRBJ2-5; unclear D gene. The CDR3 is made up of 14 amino acids. CDR1 is SGHRS, CDR2 YFSETQ, per germline. V was pared by 0 bases and J by 2 bases, with 8 bases between. CDR3 sequence (DNA): TGCGCCAGCAGCTTGGGGGGAATACAAGAGACCCAGTACTTC. This encodes CASSLGGIQETQYF.

This clonotype was seen more than once but under ten times. J is TRBJ2-1 and V is TRBV7-9; 10 nucleotides match TRBD2. Germline lookup yields CDR1 SEHNR and CDR2 FQNEAQ (reference sequence). J was trimmed by 4 bases and V by 1 base; bases with no gene match: 10. CDR3 length: 18 amino acids. The CDR3 here is CASSLVAGPSGSYNEQFF. CDR3 bases: TGTGCCAGCAGCTTAGTGGCGGGGCCTAGCGGGAGTTACAATGAGCAGTTCTTC. Full variable domain (outside the CDR3, taken from reference TRBV7-9 and TRBJ2-1): DTGVSQNPRHKITKRGQNVTFRCDPISEHNRLYWYRQTLGQGPEFLTYFQNEAQLEKSRLLSDRFSAERPKGSFSTLEIQRTEQGDSAMYLCASSLVAGPSGSYNEQFFGPGTRLTVL.

This chain joins TRBV7-6 and TRBJ2-3; no clear D. Germline V gene sequence: CDR1 SGHVS, CDR2 FNYEAQ. Trimming took 11 bases from V and 2 from J, leaving 11 bases between them. The CDR3 is 12 residues long. In nucleotides, the CDR3 is TGTGCCTCAGGAGTTATCACAGATACGCAGTATTTT. Residues: CASGVITDTQYF.

This rearrangement joins TRBV28 to TRBJ2-2; 10 bases line up with TRBD2. From germline, CDR1 is MDHEN and CDR2 SYDVKM. Germline trimming cut 5 bases from V and 5 bases from J; bases unmatched to any gene: 14. The CDR3 is 18 amino acids. CDR3 region: CASSTAFGLAGETGELFF. CDR3 sequence (DNA): TGTGCCAGCAGTACCGCTTTTGGGCTAGCGGGAGAAACCGGGGAGCTGTTTTTT.

This clonotype was counted between two and nine times. The rearrangement joins TRBV7-2 to TRBJ2-1, with 9 bases that match TRBD2. V lost 5 bases to trimming and J lost 1 base; unmatched junction nucleotides: 18. Germline V gene data show CDR1 as SGHTA and CDR2 as FQGNSA. The CDR3 is 20 amino acids. CDR3 nucleotides: TGTGCCAGCAGCCCACTGGGCAGCAGCGGAGCGGGGGGTTCCTACAATGAGCAGTTCTTC. This encodes CASSPLGSSGAGGSYNEQFF.

This CDR3 reads CASSSPGRVEAFF. In nucleotides, the CDR3 is TGTGCCAGCAGTTCCCCTGGACGGGTTGAAGCTTTCTTT. The chain recombines TRBV27 with TRBJ1-1, with D uncertain. The V gene lost 4 bases and the J gene lost 7 bases, with 13 bases spanning the gap. There are 13 residues in the CDR3. The germline V gene encodes CDR1 MNHEY and CDR2 SMNVEV (reference sequence).

This clonotype was observed a handful of times. This chain joins TRBV27 and TRBJ2-1; TRBD2 is a possible D gene (6 bases). CDR1 is MNHEY, CDR2 SMNVEV, per germline (reference sequence). The CDR3 runs to 15 residues. The germline V and J ends were trimmed by 5 bases and 2 bases, with 13 bases remaining between them. The CDR3 coding sequence is TGTGCCAGCAGTCCGCTGGGACTTACCTACAATGAGCAGTTCTTC. Amino acid sequence: CASSPLGLTYNEQFF.